This note documents a single T cell receptor beta chain sequence. Antigen specificity is unknown. Average purity of the negatively selected CD4+ T cells was about 98%. The protocol was immunoSEQ multiplex PCR, while the TCRdb copy is restricted to in-frame clones and leaves out a portion. The repertoire holds fewer than 95,000 clones, with around nine tenths as singletons. The sample comes from a study of T cell repertoires and HLA-DP antigens. Across the study: Alloreactive CD4+ T cells targeted HLA-DP on transduced HeLa. Donor ages ranged from 18-to-29 to 60-to-69; two men, one woman. Average DNA input: about 200 ng for CD137+CD4+ sorts, roughly 1,100 ng pre-culture.

Germline V gives CDR1 LNHDA, CDR2 SQIVND (reference sequence). V lost 1 base, J lost 1 base, and 3 bases stayed unmatched. This CDR3 contains 15 residues. This sequence joins TRBV19 and TRBJ2-5; 7 bases fit TRBD2. The sample comprised CD4+ T cells from PBMCs. This sequence was found in a man over 45 in good health and CMV-seronegative. The CDR3 DNA reads as TGTGCCAGTAGTATAGCTAGCGGATCCCAAGAGACCCAGTACTTC. Its protein is CASSIASGSQETQYF.